This T cell receptor beta chain appears in the sequencing data of a study of cytomegalovirus exposure and HLA in healthy donors. The study's findings and limits: Exclusion as indistinguishable affected some V segments, including TRBV6-2 and TRBV6-3.

Germline CDR1 and CDR2: MDHEN and SYDVKM. The CDR3 totals 14 residues. V lost 6 bases and J lost 4, with 16 bases in between. Remarks on this clone: No antigen is known for it.

60 Vbeta and 13 Jbeta primers were used in PCR. Clones were sequenced by immunoSEQ multiplex PCR, and TCRdb holds only the in-frame ones, with some missing. The sample gives around 150,000 clones, 75% to 85% of which show up once; about 0.98% is in the top ten. The V call is TRBV28, the J call TRBJ2-7; D gene unclear. Specimen: PBMCs. This TCR was recovered from a girl between 2 and 10 years old in good health and CMV-seropositive. The CDR3 here is CASRTGGGMYEQYF. The CDR3 DNA sequence: TGTGCCAGCAGGACGGGTGGTGGCATGTACGAGCAGTACTTC.